This T cell receptor beta chain stems from a study of cytomegalovirus exposure and HLA in healthy donors. Findings and limits, study-wide: Sequences of the TCR beta chain were said to predict the HLA-A and HLA-B alleles of most subjects accurately. Most sequenced TCRs were rare (though some public TCRs occurred in many donors).

Concerning this clone: Antigen unknown. Other DNA sequences in this sample translate to the same CDR3.

The CDR3 is 15 residues long. Germline V CDR1 and CDR2: MNHEY, SMNVEV (reference sequence). V was pared by 4 bases and J by 7 bases, with 4 bases of the junction left unmatched. In the PCR, 60 Vbeta and 13 Jbeta primers were used. TCRdb keeps only in-frame clones here, not all; method: immunoSEQ multiplex PCR. This sample yields about 97,000 clones, of which 81% are seen a single time; 5.2% belongs to the top ten. Sequences were obtained from PBMCs. V and J are TRBV27 and TRBJ2-2; 12 positions match TRBD2. This clonotype originated in a man in his forties in good health and CMV-seropositive. The CDR3 nucleotides are TGTGCCAGCAGTTCTGGACTAGCGGGAATCGGGGAGCTGTTTTTT. This codes for CASSSGLAGIGELFF.